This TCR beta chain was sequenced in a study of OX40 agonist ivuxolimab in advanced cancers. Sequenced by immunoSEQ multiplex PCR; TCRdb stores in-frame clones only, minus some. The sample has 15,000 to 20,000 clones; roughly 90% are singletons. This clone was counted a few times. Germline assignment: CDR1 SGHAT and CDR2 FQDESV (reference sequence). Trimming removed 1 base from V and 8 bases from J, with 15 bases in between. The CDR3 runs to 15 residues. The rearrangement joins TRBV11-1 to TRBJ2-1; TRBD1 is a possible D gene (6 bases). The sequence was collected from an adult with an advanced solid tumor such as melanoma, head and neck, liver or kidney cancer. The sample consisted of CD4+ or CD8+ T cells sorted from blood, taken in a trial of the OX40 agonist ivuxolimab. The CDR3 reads CASSLDAGDQDEQFF. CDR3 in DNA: TGTGCCAGCAGCTTAGATGCAGGGGACCAGGATGAGCAGTTCTTC.